The 24 T cell receptor beta chains in this list originate from one sample, sequenced in a study of PD-1 blockade in classical Hodgkin lymphoma (dated by TCRdb to the early 2020s). What this sample's time point label stands for: cycle 4 day 1 (C4D1), after more than five weeks of nivolumab. Every trial patient had relapsed following autologous stem cell transplantation, and prior brentuximab vedotin exposure was what differed among cohorts A, B and C. Library creation used the immunoSEQ multiplex PCR assay. In its TCRdb copy, this immuneACCESS table keeps in-frame sequences only and misses some clones. Where compared with another copy, unresolved V genes explain less than half of these, and the others have no known cause. For this sample the table gives around 46,000 clones, of which 90% were detected only once. The biggest ten clones account for approximately 14% of the sample. The sample in question was peripheral blood mononuclear cells (PBMCs), obtained before the fourth cycle of nivolumab. The receptors stem from a human donor with classical Hodgkin lymphoma.

This chain connects TRBV29-1 to TRBJ1-2; 9 nucleotides match TRBD1. This CDR3 comprises 12 residues. CDR1 is SQVTM and CDR2 is ANQGSEA in the germline V gene. V shed 6 bases and J 7 bases; nucleotides not matched to a gene: 6. Here the CDR3 DNA reads TGCAGCGTAGCACAGGGGGCCGCTGGCTACACCTTC. It is translated as CSVAQGAAGYTF. The variable domain in full, completed from reference TRBV29-1 and TRBJ1-2, reads SAVISQKPSRDICQRGTSLTIQCQVDSQVTMMFWYRQQPGQSLTLIATANQGSEATYESGFVIDKFPISRPNLTFSTLTVSNMSPEDSSIYLCSVAQGAAGYTFGSGTRLTVV.

The chain couples TRBV7-4 to TRBJ2-5; D uncertain. With the DNA end fitting TRBJ2-7 better, the J assignment may be wrong. The CDR3 is 12 residues long. Looked up from germline, CDR1 is SGHVT and CDR2 is SQSDAQ. The CDR3 protein is CASRGGFYEQYF. CDR3 DNA: TGTGCCAGCAGGGGTGGATTCTACGAGCAGTACTTC.

V is TRBV5-6 and J is TRBJ2-3; 10 bases are shared with TRBD1. The CDR3 totals 16 residues. J was trimmed by 8 bases and V by 0 bases; bases with no gene match: 9. In germline, CDR1 is SGHDT, CDR2 YYEEEE. For the CDR3, the DNA is TGTGCCAGCAGCTTGGGGGACAGGGGTAGGGGAGGTACGCAGTATTTT. This translates into CASSLGDRGRGGTQYF.

The chain couples TRBV7-9 to TRBJ1-5, with D perhaps TRBD1 (5 bases). This CDR3 is built from 17 residues. Germline V CDR1 and CDR2: SEHNR, FQNEAQ (reference sequence). The ends were cut back, 1 base at V and 1 base at J, with 14 bases in the middle. CDR3 loop: CASSLGQLQGSNQPQHF. CDR3 in DNA: TGTGCCAGCAGCTTAGGACAGCTACAAGGAAGCAATCAGCCCCAGCATTTT.

This chain uses TRBV2 with TRBJ2-7; 9 bases map to TRBD2. There are 15 residues in the CDR3. The ends lost 1 base at V and 3 bases at J; junction bases unmatched: 4. Germline-derived CDR1 and CDR2 are SNHLY and FYNNEI. CDR3 amino acids: CASSEGGTSFYEQYF. The CDR3 coding sequence is TGTGCCAGCAGTGAAGGAGGGACTAGCTTCTACGAGCAGTACTTC.

This clone was detected only a few times. The chain has TRBV6-6 and TRBJ2-2, with unresolved D. Trimming took 7 bases from V and 5 from J, leaving 14 bases between them. CDR3 length equals 14 residues. Per germline, CDR1 MNHNY and CDR2 SVGAGI (reference sequence). The CDR3 here is CASTTTPRTGELFF. The CDR3, as DNA: TGTGCCAGCACCACAACTCCTAGGACCGGGGAGCTGTTTTTT.

Written as DNA, the CDR3 is TGTGCCAGCAGTTGGGGACCGGGACTAGCGGTGCCGCGGTTCTTC. The encoded protein is CASSWGPGLAVPRFF. The chain has TRBV27 and TRBJ2-1, with 11 bases fitting TRBD2. Germline lookup yields CDR1 MNHEY and CDR2 SMNVEV (reference sequence). V trimming: 4 bases; J trimming: 15 bases; junction bases outside the gene matches: 14. The CDR3 length is 15 residues.

The chain has TRBV20-1 and TRBJ1-2, with D unresolved. V gave up 3 bases and J gave up 5 bases, with 7 bases separating them. The CDR3 runs to 11 residues. Germline loops: CDR1 DFQATT, CDR2 SNEGSKA (reference sequence). CDR3 region: CSASVRYGYTF. The CDR3 nucleotides are TGCAGTGCTAGCGTGCGTTATGGCTACACCTTC.

This clone has just one count. One junction end disagrees with the germline gene, perhaps due to a read error. This chain joins TRBV5-5 and TRBJ2-7; D possibly uses TRBD1 or TRBD2 (5 bases each). This CDR3 region has 12 residues. Looked up from germline, CDR1 is SGHKS and CDR2 is YYEKEE (reference sequence). CDR3 sequence reads: CASSGQSGTPHF. The CDR3 nucleotides read TGTGCCAGCAGCGGTCAGTCAGGGACGCCCCACTTC.

The chain links TRBV28 to TRBJ1-1; D gene ambiguous. This CDR3 is 11 amino acids long. V was shortened by 6 bases and J by 1 base, with 3 bases between the two germline ends. Germline V CDR1 and CDR2: MDHEN, SYDVKM. CDR3 sequence: CASSRNTEAFF. In DNA form, the CDR3 reads TGTGCCAGCAGCAGGAACACTGAAGCTTTCTTT.

V and J are TRBV9 and TRBJ2-1; 12 nucleotides match TRBD2. The germline gives CDR1 SGDLS, CDR2 YYNGEE. V dropped 1 base and J dropped 7; count of bases not matched to a gene: 3. This CDR3 region has 15 residues. The CDR3 sequence is CASSVIGLAGNEQFF. The CDR3 nucleotides read TGTGCCAGCAGCGTAATCGGACTAGCGGGAAATGAGCAGTTCTTC.

The chain recombines TRBV9 with TRBJ1-2; D uncertain. The CDR3 is 13 amino acids. The ends were cut back, 5 bases at V and 7 bases at J, with 15 bases in the middle. Germline V gene lookup returns CDR1 SGDLS and CDR2 YYNGEE. The CDR3: CASRKDTFGGYTF. CDR3 sequence (DNA): TGTGCCAGCAGGAAAGACACCTTTGGTGGCTACACCTTC.

The chain couples TRBV5-4 to TRBJ2-1; 8 bases are a match to TRBD1. This CDR3 region has 15 residues. The germline V gene encodes CDR1 SGHNT and CDR2 YYREEE (reference sequence). The J segment lost 12 bases and the V segment lost 4 bases, leaving 15 bases of the junction unmatched. The CDR3 here is CASSAGTGTPSGQFF. CDR3 nucleotide sequence: TGTGCCAGCAGCGCTGGGACAGGCACCCCGTCAGGGCAGTTCTTC.

The J gene is TRBJ2-7, the V gene TRBV6-1, with 7 nucleotides matching TRBD2. The CDR3 extends over 15 amino acids. Germline V gene sequence: CDR1 MNHNS, CDR2 SASEGT. J gave up 4 bases and V 6 bases, and 12 bases lay outside the gene matches. As DNA, the CDR3 is TGTGCCAGCAGATCGATGGCGGGAGTCGGGTACGAGCAGTACTTC. Its translation is CASRSMAGVGYEQYF.

CDR3 bases: TGTGCCAGCAGCGCTAGCGGGACAGATACGCAGTATTTT. As protein: CASSASGTDTQYF. J is TRBJ2-3 and V is TRBV7-9, with TRBD2 identical over 8 bases. V shed 5 bases and J 3 bases; nucleotides not matched to a gene: 1. The germline gives CDR1 SEHNR, CDR2 FQNEAQ (reference sequence). This CDR3 spans 13 amino acids.

V usage is TRBV7-2 and J usage is TRBJ1-1, with no clear D. Germline CDR1 is SGHTA and CDR2 is FQGNSA. Trimming shortened V by 5 bases and J by 7 bases, and 17 bases separated the two germline ends. This CDR3 spans 14 amino acids. In nucleotides, the CDR3 is TGTGCCAGCAGCCCCTTTCGTGGATCCAGTGAAGCTTTCTTT. This translates into CASSPFRGSSEAFF.

CDR3 region: CACQRSGQGKGYGYTF. The CDR3 region has the DNA TGTGCCTGCCAAAGATCGGGACAGGGCAAAGGCTATGGCTACACCTTC. The chain links TRBV30 to TRBJ1-2; the match to TRBD1 covers 9 bases. Germline-derived CDR1 and CDR2 are GTSNPN and SVGIG (reference sequence). The V gene end was trimmed by 6 bases and the J gene end by 4 bases; junction bases not matched to a gene: 15. CDR3 length: 16 residues.

The chain combines TRBV28 with TRBJ2-4; a possible D gene is TRBD2 (5 bases). Germline V lookup: CDR1 MDHEN, CDR2 SYDVKM. Trimming stripped 3 bases from V and 1 base from J, with 10 bases between. The CDR3 contains 15 residues. In DNA, the CDR3 is TGTGCCAGCAGTTTTTCGGGGTTGGCCAAAAACATTCAGTACTTC. Encoded protein: CASSFSGLAKNIQYF.

The chain links TRBV6-5 to TRBJ2-3; TRBD2 agrees at 11 bases. This CDR3 spans 16 amino acids. The germline V gene has CDR1 MNHEY and CDR2 SVGAGI. V shed 1 base and J 10 bases; nucleotides not matched to a gene: 10. CDR3: CASSYLGVSGRASQYF. Written as DNA, the CDR3 is TGTGCCAGCAGTTACTTGGGGGTTAGCGGGAGGGCCTCGCAGTATTTT.

The chain combines TRBV7-9 with TRBJ1-4, with D possibly being TRBD1 (6 bases). The CDR3 has 15 amino acids. Germline V lookup: CDR1 SEHNR, CDR2 FQNEAQ (reference sequence). Trimming pared 4 bases from V and 8 bases from J, leaving 17 bases between. The CDR3 spells CASSSRGGFKEKLFF. The CDR3 bases are TGTGCCAGCAGCTCGAGAGGGGGTTTTAAGGAAAAACTGTTTTTT. The entire variable domain, with the rest obtained from reference TRBV7-9 and TRBJ1-4, is as follows: DTGVSQNPRHKITKRGQNVTFRCDPISEHNRLYWYRQTLGQGPEFLTYFQNEAQLEKSRLLSDRFSAERPKGSFSTLEIQRTEQGDSAMYLCASSSRGGFKEKLFFGSGTQLSVL.

This CDR3 reads CASSYYLQGLLNTIYF. CDR3 bases: TGTGCCAGCAGTTACTATTTACAGGGTCTTCTGAACACCATATATTTT. The chain carries TRBV6-6 and TRBJ1-3; possibly TRBD1 for D (6 bases). CDR1 and CDR2 from the germline V gene are MNHNY and SVGAGI (reference sequence). V lost 1 base and J lost 7, with 17 bases in between. This CDR3 is built from 16 residues.

The chain uses TRBV5-1 and TRBJ2-1; TRBD2 agrees at 7 bases. This CDR3 contains 15 residues. Germline CDR1 is SGHRS and CDR2 is YFSETQ. V shed 0 bases, J shed 5 bases, and the junction held 5 bases outside the gene matches. CDR3 in amino acids: CASSLGLAQNNEQFF. The CDR3 DNA reads as TGCGCCAGCAGCTTGGGACTAGCCCAGAACAATGAGCAGTTCTTC.

As concerns this clone: The CDR3 does not close with the conserved phenylalanine or tryptophan, likely indicating a read error. The DNA is omitted, as the CDR3 cannot be located on it reliably, and the CDR3 follows TCRdb's listing. The chain links TRBV6-5 to TRBJ2-7; TRBD2 was called by the table and not checked on the DNA. The CDR3 region is 14 residues in length, termini included. Germline lookup yields CDR1 MNHEY and CDR2 SVGAGI. CDR3 protein: CASSEPGLAPLIPL.

This chain joins TRBV19 and TRBJ2-6, with D uncertain. The CDR3 is 15 amino acids. V lost 1 base and J lost 0, with 4 bases in between. Germline lookup yields CDR1 LNHDA and CDR2 SQIVND (reference sequence). DNA of the CDR3: TGTGCCAGTAGTATAGTTAACTCTGGGGCCAACGTCCTGACTTTC. Translation gives CASSIVNSGANVLTF.